This TCR beta chain was observed in a study of cytotoxic CD8 clonotypes in ibrutinib-treated CLL. In the study overall: Researchers reported around 10 relapsed/refractory and about 15 treatment-naive patients, 17 of them IGHV unmutated. Notes on the study in general: Elevated clonality accompanied ibrutinib response, with a return toward baseline values at progression.

Germline lookup yields CDR1 SNHLY and CDR2 FYNNEI. CDR3 size: 20 residues. With 7 bases clipped from V and 0 bases from J, the junction kept 20 bases outside the gene matches. Note on this clone: Its cognate antigen is unknown.

TCR beta library input comprised around 2.1 micrograms of genomic DNA from cryopreserved PBMCs. TCRdb's copy holds only in-frame clones and misses some; the assay was immunoSEQ multiplex PCR. The repertoire consists of 60,000 or so clones, with roughly 59% occurring once and the leading ten covering roughly 14%. V is TRBV2 and J is TRBJ2-4, with 8 bases that match TRBD1. The receptor comes from a human donor with chronic lymphocytic leukemia. This specimen consisted of PBMCs, obtained after 12 months of ibrutinib treatment. DNA for the CDR3: TGTGCCAGCATAAGGCCAACCCGGGACAGGCAGTACTTAGCCAAAAACATTCAGTACTTC. Protein product: CASIRPTRDRQYLAKNIQYF.